This passage covers 10 T cell receptor beta chains from one sample sequenced in a study of CD8+CD57+ T cells in acquired aplastic anemia. Profiling of TCR beta VDJ combinations and CDR3 sequences used genomic DNA as template. TCRdb independently ran MiXCR on the reads; one entry per CDR3 protein. Among 200,000 or so distinct CDR3 sequences, 64% were seen once, and the ten largest hold about half. Source material: sorted CD4+, CD8+, or CD8+CD57+ T cells (not recorded which) from PBMCs. The receptors shown here come from a human donor with severe aplastic anemia or a healthy control (not recorded which).

V and J are TRBV6-1 and TRBJ2-5; D unclear. Germline CDR1 is MNHNS and CDR2 is SASEGT. V lost 7 bases, J lost 4 bases, and 19 bases lay in between. The CDR3 has 15 residues. The CDR3 nucleotides read TGTGCCAGCACGGTGCCATCAAGCCGCCCAGAGACCCAGTACTTC. Its translation: CASTVPSSRPETQYF.

The sample holds a few counts of this clonotype. This chain connects TRBV7-3 to TRBJ2-1; D is undetermined. The CDR3 is made up of 11 amino acids. V gave up 5 bases and J gave up 5 bases, with 4 bases separating them. Germline V gene lookup returns CDR1 SGHTA and CDR2 FQGTGA. The CDR3 DNA sequence: TGTGCCAGCAGCGTAAACAATGAGCAGTTCTTC. This sequence encodes CASSVNNEQFF.

The chain is built from TRBV6-1 and TRBJ1-6; 7 bases line up with TRBD1. From germline, CDR1 is MNHNS and CDR2 SASEGT. The junction had 12 bases not matched to a gene; V was cut back by 9 bases and J by 10 bases. The CDR3 covers 14 residues. The CDR3 sequence: CASLRETGRSPLHF. The CDR3 DNA is TGTGCCAGTCTACGTGAGACAGGGCGCTCACCCCTCCACTTT.

This CDR3 is CASSSSGVQGGFYEQYF. The CDR3 DNA sequence: TGTGCCAGCAGCTCGTCGGGGGTCCAGGGAGGATTCTACGAGCAGTACTTC. The chain employs TRBV7-8 and TRBJ2-7; tentatively, D is TRBD2 (6 bases). Germline CDR1 reads SGHVS; CDR2 reads FQNEAQ. V was pared by 4 bases and J by 3 bases, with 22 bases between. This CDR3 contains 17 residues.

This clonotype is medium-sized within its sample. The J gene is TRBJ1-5, the V gene TRBV20-1; D is unclear. Germline V gene sequence: CDR1 DFQATT, CDR2 SNEGSKA (reference sequence). The V end was cut by 3 bases, the J end by 0 bases, with 9 bases between. This CDR3 spans 14 amino acids. The CDR3: CSASRRLSNQPQHF. The CDR3 region has the DNA TGCAGTGCTAGTAGGCGGCTTAGCAATCAGCCCCAGCATTTT.

This clonotype was detected ten times or more. The chain couples TRBV11-1 to TRBJ1-1; D may be TRBD1 (5 bases). Germline V gene lookup returns CDR1 SGHAT and CDR2 FQDESV (reference sequence). The V gene lost 5 bases and the J gene lost 4 bases, with 8 bases spanning the gap. This CDR3 has 12 residues. CDR3 region: CASSRQGTEAFF. CDR3 in DNA: TGTGCCAGCAGCCGGCAGGGCACTGAAGCTTTCTTT.

The chain carries TRBV5-1 and TRBJ1-4, with TRBD1 as a possible D gene (5 bases). Looked up from germline, CDR1 is SGHRS and CDR2 is YFSETQ. This CDR3 is 13 amino acids long. V was cut by 4 bases and J by 5 bases, with 9 bases left in between. This CDR3 is CASSLRQNEKLFF. Here the CDR3 DNA reads TGCGCCAGCAGCCTACGACAGAATGAAAAACTGTTTTTT.

The chain combines TRBV2 with TRBJ2-7; 7 positions match TRBD1. The V segment lost 5 bases and the J segment 2 bases; nucleotides outside the gene matches: 6. Germline V gives CDR1 SNHLY, CDR2 FYNNEI. This CDR3 spans 14 amino acids. The CDR3 DNA follows: TGTGCCAGCAGTAGGGGACAGCCTCCCTACGAGCAGTACTTC. Encoded protein: CASSRGQPPYEQYF.

Here the CDR3 reads CAISESGSPVSEKLFF. The CDR3 coding sequence is TGTGCCATCAGTGAGTCGGGGAGCCCAGTTAGTGAAAAACTGTTTTTT. The chain joins TRBV10-3 to TRBJ1-4; D gene unclear. V lost 0 bases and J lost 7, with 15 bases in between. Germline-derived CDR1 and CDR2 are ENHRY and SYGVKD. The CDR3 runs 16 residues.

This chain's CDR3 is CASSIAPADEQFF. In DNA form, the CDR3 reads TGTGCCAGTAGTATTGCCCCCGCGGACGAGCAGTTCTTC. This sequence joins TRBV19 and TRBJ2-1; D gene uncertain. The V and J ends lost 3 bases and 10 bases respectively, with 13 bases between them. Germline V gene lookup returns CDR1 LNHDA and CDR2 SQIVND (reference sequence). This CDR3 region has 13 residues. The full variable domain, with the rest looked up from reference TRBV19 and TRBJ2-1, is DGGITQSPKYLFRKEGQNVTLSCEQNLNHDAMYWYRQDPGQGLRLIYYSQIVNDFQKGDIAEGYSVSREKKESFPLTVTSAQKNPTAFYLCASSIAPADEQFFGPGTRLTVL.